This T cell receptor beta chain was captured by sequencing in a study of identical twins. The ends lost 3 bases at V and 4 bases at J; junction bases unmatched: 7. Germline V lookup: CDR1 SGDLS, CDR2 YYNGEE. The CDR3 extends over 15 amino acids. TCRdb independently ran MiXCR on the 5' RACE reads; one entry per CDR3 protein. Of 700,000 to 950,000 distinct CDR3 sequences in the sample, about 12% were seen once. These data were also reused for a study on yellow fever vaccine responses in identical twins.

The specimen sequenced was PBMCs. The chain carries TRBV9 and TRBJ1-5, with 7 bases fitting TRBD1. The sequence derives from a woman in her late teens or twenties in good health. CDR3: CASSAGDSRNQPQHF. In nucleotides, the CDR3 is TGTGCCAGCAGCGCAGGGGACAGCCGAAATCAGCCCCAGCATTTT.